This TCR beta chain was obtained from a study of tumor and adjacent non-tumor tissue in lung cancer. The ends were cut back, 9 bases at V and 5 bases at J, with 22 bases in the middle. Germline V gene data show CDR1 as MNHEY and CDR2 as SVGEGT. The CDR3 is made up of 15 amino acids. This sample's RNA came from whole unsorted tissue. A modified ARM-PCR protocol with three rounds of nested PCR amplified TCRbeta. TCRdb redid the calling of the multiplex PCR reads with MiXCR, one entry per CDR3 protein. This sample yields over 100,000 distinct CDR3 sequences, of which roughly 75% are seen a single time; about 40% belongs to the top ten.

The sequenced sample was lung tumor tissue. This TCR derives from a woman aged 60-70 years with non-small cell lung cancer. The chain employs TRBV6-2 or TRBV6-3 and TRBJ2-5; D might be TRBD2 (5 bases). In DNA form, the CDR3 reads TGTGCCAGTATTTCTCGACTACTGCACATGGAGACCCAGTACTTC. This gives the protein CASISRLLHMETQYF.